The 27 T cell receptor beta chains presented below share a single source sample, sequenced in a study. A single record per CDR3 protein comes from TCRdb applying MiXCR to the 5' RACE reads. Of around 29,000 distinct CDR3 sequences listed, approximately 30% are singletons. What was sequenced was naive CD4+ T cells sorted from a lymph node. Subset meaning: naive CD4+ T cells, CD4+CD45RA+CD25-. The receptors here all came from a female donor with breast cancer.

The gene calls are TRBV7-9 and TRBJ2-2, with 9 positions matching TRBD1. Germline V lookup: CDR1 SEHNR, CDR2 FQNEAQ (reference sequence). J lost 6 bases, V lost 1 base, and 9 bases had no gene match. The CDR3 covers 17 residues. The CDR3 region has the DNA TGTGCCAGCAGCTTAGTGATCGGACAGGGGAGACCCGGGGAGCTGTTTTTT. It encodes CASSLVIGQGRPGELFF.

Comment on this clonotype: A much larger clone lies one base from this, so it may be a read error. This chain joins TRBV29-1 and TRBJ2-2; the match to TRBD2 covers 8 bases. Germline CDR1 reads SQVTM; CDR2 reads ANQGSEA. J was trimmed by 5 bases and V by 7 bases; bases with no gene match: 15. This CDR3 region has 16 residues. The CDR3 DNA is TGCAGCGCTCTGGGACTAGTGGGAGAGGGGACCGGGGAGCTGTTTTTT. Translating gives CSALGLVGEGTGELFF.

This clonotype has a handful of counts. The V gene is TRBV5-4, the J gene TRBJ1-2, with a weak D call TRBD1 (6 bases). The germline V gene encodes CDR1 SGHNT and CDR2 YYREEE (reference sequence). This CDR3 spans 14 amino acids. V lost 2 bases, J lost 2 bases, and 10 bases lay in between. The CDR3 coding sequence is TGTGCCAGCAGCTTTGGACAGACAAACTATGGCTACACCTTC. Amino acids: CASSFGQTNYGYTF.

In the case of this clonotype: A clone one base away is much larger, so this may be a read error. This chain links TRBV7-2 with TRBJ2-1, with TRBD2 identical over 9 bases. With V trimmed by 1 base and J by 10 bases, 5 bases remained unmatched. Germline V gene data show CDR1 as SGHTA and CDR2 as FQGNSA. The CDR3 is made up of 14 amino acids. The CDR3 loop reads CASSLGATSGEQFF. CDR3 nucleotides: TGTGCCAGCAGCTTAGGCGCGACTAGCGGAGAGCAGTTCTTC.

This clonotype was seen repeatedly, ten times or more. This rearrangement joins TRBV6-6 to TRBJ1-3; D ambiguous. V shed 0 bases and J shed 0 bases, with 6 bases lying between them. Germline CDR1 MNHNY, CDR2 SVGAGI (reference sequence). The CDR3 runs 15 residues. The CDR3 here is CASSYSANSGNTIYF. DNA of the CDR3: TGTGCCAGCAGTTACTCGGCCAACTCTGGAAACACCATATATTTT.

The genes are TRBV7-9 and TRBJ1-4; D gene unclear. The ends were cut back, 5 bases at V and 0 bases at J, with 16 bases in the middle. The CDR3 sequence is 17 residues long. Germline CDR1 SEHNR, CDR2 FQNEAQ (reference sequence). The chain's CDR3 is CASSTIRRVPTNEKLFF. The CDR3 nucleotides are TGTGCCAGCAGCACTATAAGACGAGTTCCAACTAATGAAAAACTGTTTTTT.

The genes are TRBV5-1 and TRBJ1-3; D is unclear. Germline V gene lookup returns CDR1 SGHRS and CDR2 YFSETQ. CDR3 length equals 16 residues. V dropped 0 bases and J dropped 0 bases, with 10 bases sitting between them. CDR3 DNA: TGCGCCAGCAGCTTGGAGTGGGGAAGCTCTGGAAACACCATATATTTT. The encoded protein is CASSLEWGSSGNTIYF.

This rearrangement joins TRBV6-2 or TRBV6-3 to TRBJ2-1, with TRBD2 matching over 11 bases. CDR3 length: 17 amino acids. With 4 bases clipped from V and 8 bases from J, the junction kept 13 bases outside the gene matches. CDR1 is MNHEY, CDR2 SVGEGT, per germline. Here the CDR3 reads CASSSPLLAGVIDEQFF. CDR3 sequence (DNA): TGTGCCAGCAGTTCCCCCTTACTAGCGGGAGTTATTGATGAGCAGTTCTTC.

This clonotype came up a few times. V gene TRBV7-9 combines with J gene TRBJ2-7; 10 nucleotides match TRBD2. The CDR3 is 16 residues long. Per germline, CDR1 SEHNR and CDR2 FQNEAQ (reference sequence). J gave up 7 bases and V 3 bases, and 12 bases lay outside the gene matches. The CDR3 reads CASSLASGSSMGEQYF. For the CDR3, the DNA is TGTGCCAGCAGCTTGGCTAGCGGGAGCTCGATGGGAGAGCAGTACTTC.

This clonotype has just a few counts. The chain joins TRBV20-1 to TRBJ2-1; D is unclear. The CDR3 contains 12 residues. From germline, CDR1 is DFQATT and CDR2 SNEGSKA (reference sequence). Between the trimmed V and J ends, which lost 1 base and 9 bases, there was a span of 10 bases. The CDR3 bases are TGCAGTGCTAGAGTTGTCGACTCTGAGCAGTTCTTC. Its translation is CSARVVDSEQFF.

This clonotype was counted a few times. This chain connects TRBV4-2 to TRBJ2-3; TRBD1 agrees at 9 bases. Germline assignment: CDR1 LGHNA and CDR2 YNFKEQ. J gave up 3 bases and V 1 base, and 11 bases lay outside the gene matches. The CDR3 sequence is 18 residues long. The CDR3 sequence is CASSQARAGTGMTDTQYF. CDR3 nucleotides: TGTGCCAGCAGCCAAGCCAGGGCCGGGACAGGGATGACAGATACGCAGTATTTT.

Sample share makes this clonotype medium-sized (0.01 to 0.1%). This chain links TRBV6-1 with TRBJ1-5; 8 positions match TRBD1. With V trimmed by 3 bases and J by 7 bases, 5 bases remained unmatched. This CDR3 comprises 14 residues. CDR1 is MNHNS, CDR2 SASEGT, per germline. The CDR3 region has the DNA TGTGCCAGCAGTGACCCGGGACAGGTCCAGCCCCAGCATTTT. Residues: CASSDPGQVQPQHF.

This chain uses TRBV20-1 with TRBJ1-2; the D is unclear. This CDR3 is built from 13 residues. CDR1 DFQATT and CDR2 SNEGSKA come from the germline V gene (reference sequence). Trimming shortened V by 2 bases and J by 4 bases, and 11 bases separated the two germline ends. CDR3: CSARREFGYGYTF. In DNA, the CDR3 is TGCAGTGCTAGAAGGGAGTTCGGCTATGGCTACACCTTC.

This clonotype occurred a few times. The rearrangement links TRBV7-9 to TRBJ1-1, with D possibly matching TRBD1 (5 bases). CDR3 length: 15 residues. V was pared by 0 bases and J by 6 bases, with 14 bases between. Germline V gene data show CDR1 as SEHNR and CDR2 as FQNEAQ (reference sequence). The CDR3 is CASSLASGAMAEAFF. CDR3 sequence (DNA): TGTGCCAGCAGCTTAGCAAGTGGGGCAATGGCTGAAGCTTTCTTT.

The CDR3 nucleotides read TGCAGCGTTGAAGATGGGGGACGGAGCACTACTTGGGCAGATACGCAGTATTTT. Amino acids: CSVEDGGRSTTWADTQYF. The chain carries TRBV29-1 and TRBJ2-3, with D perhaps matching TRBD1 or TRBD2 (5 bases each). The CDR3 loop spans 18 amino acids. Trimming removed 0 bases from V and 4 bases from J, with 23 bases in between. Germline V gene data show CDR1 as SQVTM and CDR2 as ANQGSEA.

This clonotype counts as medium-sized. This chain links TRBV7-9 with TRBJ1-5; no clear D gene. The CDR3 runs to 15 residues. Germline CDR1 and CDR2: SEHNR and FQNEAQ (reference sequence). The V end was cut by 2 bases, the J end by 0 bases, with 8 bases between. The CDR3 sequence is CASSLSGSSNQPQHF. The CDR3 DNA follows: TGTGCCAGCAGCTTAAGTGGCAGTAGCAATCAGCCCCAGCATTTT. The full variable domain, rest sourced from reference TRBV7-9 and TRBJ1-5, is DTGVSQNPRHKITKRGQNVTFRCDPISEHNRLYWYRQTLGQGPEFLTYFQNEAQLEKSRLLSDRFSAERPKGSFSTLEIQRTEQGDSAMYLCASSLSGSSNQPQHFGDGTRLSIL.

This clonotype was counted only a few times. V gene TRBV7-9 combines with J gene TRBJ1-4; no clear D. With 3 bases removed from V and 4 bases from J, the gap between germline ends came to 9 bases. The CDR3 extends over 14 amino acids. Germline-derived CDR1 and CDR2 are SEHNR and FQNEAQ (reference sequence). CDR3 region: CASSFGGFNEKLFF. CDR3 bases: TGTGCCAGCAGCTTCGGCGGGTTTAATGAAAAACTGTTTTTT.

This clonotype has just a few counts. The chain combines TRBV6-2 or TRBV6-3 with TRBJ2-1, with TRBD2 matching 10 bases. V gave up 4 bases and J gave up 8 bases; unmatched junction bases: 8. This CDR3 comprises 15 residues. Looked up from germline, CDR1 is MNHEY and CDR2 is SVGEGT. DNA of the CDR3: TGTGCCAGCAGTTTAGCGGGAGGCAGCTTCGATGAGCAGTTCTTC. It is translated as CASSLAGGSFDEQFF.

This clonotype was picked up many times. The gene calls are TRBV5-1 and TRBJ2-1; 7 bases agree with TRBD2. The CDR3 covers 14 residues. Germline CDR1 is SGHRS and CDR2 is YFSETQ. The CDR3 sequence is CASVGEGHDNEQFF. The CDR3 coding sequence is TGCGCTTCGGTCGGGGAGGGCCACGACAATGAGCAGTTCTTC.

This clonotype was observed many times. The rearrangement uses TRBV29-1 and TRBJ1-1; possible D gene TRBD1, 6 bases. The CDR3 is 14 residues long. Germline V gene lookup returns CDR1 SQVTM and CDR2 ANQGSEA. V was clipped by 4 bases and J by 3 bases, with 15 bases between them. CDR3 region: CSVVIQGFDTEAFF. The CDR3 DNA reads TGCAGCGTTGTGATACAGGGCTTCGACACTGAAGCTTTCTTT. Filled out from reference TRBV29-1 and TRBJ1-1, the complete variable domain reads SAVISQKPSRDICQRGTSLTIQCQVDSQVTMMFWYRQQPGQSLTLIATANQGSEATYESGFVIDKFPISRPNLTFSTLTVSNMSPEDSSIYLCSVVIQGFDTEAFFGQGTRLTVV.

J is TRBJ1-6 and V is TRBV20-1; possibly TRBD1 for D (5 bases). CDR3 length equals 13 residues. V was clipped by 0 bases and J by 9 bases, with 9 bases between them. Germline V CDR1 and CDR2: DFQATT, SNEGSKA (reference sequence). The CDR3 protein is CSARDRESSPLHF. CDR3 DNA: TGCAGTGCTAGAGACAGGGAAAGTTCACCCCTCCACTTT.

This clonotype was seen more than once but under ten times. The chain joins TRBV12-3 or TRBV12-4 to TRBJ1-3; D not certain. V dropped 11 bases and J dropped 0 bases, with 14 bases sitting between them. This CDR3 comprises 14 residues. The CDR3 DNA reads TGTGCCGCTAGCCTCAGATACTCTGGAAACACCATATATTTT. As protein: CAASLRYSGNTIYF.

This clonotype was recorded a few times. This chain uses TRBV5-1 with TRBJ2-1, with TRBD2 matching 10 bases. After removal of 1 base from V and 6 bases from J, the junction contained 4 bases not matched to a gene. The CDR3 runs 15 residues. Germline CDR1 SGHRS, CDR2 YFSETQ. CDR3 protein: CASSLTSGTGNEQFF. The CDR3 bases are TGCGCCAGCAGCTTGACTAGCGGGACCGGCAATGAGCAGTTCTTC.

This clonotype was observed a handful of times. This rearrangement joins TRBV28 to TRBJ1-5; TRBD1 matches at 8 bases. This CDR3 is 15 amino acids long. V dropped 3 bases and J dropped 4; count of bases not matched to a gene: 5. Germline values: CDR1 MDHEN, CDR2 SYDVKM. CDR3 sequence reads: CASSLGTGLNQPQHF. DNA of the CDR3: TGTGCCAGCAGTTTGGGGACAGGCTTAAATCAGCCCCAGCATTTT.

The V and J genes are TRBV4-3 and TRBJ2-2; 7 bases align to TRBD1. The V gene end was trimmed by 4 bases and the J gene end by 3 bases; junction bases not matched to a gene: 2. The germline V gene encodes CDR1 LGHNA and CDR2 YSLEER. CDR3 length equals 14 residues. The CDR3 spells CASSPDRDTGELFF. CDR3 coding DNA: TGCGCCAGCAGCCCCGACAGGGACACCGGGGAGCTGTTTTTT.

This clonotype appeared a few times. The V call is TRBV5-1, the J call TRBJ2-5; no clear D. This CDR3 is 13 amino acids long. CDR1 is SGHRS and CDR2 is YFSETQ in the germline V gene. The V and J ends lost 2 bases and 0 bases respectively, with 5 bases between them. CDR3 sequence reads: CASSFGDQETQYF. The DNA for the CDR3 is TGCGCCAGCAGCTTTGGCGACCAAGAGACCCAGTACTTC.

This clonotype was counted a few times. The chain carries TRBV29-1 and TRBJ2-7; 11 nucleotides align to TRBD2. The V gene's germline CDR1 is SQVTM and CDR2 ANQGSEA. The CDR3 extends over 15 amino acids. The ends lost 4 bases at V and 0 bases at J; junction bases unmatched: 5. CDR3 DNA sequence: TGCAGCGTTGTGTCTAGCGGGGGGAGCTCCTACGAGCAGTACTTC. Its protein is CSVVSSGGSSYEQYF.